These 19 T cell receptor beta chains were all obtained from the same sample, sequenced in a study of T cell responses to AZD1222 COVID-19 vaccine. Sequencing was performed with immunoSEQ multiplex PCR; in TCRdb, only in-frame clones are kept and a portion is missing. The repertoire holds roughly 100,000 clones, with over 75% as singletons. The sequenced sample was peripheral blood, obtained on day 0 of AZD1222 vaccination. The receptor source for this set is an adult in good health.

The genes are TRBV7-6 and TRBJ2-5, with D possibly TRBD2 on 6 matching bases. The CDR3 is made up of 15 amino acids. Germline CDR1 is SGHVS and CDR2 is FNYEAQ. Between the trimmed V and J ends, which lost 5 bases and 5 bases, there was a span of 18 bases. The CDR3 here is CASSTSGGAGETQYF. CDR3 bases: TGTGCCAGCAGCACCTCTGGAGGGGCCGGTGAGACCCAGTACTTC.

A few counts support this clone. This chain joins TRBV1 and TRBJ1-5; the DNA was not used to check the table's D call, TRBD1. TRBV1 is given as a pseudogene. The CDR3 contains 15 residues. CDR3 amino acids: CTSTQDRTSNQPQHF. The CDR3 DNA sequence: TGCACCAGCACACAGGACAGGACTAGCAATCAGCCCCAGCATTTT.

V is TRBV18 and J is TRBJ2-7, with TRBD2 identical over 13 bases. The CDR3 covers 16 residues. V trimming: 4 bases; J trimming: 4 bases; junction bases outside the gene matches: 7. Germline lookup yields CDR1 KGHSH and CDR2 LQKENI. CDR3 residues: CASSQPGLAGIYEQYF. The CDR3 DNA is TGTGCCAGCTCACAACCGGGACTAGCGGGGATTTACGAGCAGTACTTC.

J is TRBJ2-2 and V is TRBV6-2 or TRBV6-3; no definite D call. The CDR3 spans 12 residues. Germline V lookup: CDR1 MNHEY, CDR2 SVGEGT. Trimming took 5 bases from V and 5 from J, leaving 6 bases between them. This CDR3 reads CASSTYTGELFF. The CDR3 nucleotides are TGTGCCAGCAGTACTTATACCGGGGAGCTGTTTTTT.

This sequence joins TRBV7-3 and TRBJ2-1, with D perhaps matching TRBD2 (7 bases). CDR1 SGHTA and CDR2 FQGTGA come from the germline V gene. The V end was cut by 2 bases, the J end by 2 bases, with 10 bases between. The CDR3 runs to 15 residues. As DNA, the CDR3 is TGTGCCAGCAGCTTATCCGGGGGGCCCTACAATGAGCAGTTCTTC. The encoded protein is CASSLSGGPYNEQFF.

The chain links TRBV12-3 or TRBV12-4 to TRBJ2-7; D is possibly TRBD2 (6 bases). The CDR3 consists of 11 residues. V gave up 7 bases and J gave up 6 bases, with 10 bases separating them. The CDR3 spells CASMEGGEQYF. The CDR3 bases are TGTGCCAGCATGGAGGGTGGCGAGCAGTACTTC.

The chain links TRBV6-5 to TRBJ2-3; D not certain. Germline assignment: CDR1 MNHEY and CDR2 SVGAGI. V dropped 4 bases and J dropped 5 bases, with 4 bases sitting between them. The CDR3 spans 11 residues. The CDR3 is CASSSRDTQYF. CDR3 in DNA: TGTGCCAGCAGTTCTAGAGATACGCAGTATTTT.

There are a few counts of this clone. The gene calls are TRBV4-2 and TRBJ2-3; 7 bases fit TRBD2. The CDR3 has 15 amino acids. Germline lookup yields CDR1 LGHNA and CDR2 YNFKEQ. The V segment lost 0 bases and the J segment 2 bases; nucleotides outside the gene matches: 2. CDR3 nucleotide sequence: TGTGCCAGCAGCCAAGAAGCGGGAAACACAGATACGCAGTATTTT. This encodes CASSQEAGNTDTQYF.

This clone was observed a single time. CDR3 in DNA: TGTGCCAGCAGTGAACAGGGGGGAACTGGAAACACCATATATTTT. This translates into CASSEQGGTGNTIYF. This chain connects TRBV9 to TRBJ1-3, with TRBD1 identical over 8 bases. V dropped 5 bases and J dropped 2; count of bases not matched to a gene: 6. Germline V gene data show CDR1 as SGDLS and CDR2 as YYNGEE. This CDR3 is built from 15 residues.

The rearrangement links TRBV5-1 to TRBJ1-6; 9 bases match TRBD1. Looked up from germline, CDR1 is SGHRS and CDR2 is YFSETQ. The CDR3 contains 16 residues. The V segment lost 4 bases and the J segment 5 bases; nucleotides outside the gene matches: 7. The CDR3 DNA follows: TGCGCCAGCAGCCTGGACGGGACAGGGCATAATTCACCCCTCCACTTT. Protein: CASSLDGTGHNSPLHF.

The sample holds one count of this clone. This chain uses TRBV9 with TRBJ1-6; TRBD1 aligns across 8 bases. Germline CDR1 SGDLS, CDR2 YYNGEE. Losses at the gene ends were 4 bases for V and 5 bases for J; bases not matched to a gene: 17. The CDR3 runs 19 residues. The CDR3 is CASSIDGQGFRMDNSPLHF. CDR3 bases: TGTGCCAGCAGCATCGATGGACAGGGTTTTCGTATGGATAATTCACCCCTCCACTTT.

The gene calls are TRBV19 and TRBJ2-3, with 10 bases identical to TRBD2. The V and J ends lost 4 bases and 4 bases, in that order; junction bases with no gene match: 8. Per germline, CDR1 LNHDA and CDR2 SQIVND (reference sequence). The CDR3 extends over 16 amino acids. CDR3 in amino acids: CASSTLAGGISDTQYF. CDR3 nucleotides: TGTGCCAGTAGTACCTTAGCGGGAGGTATCTCAGATACGCAGTATTTT. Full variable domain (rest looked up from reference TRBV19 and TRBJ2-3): DGGITQSPKYLFRKEGQNVTLSCEQNLNHDAMYWYRQDPGQGLRLIYYSQIVNDFQKGDIAEGYSVSREKKESFPLTVTSAQKNPTAFYLCASSTLAGGISDTQYFGPGTRLTVL.

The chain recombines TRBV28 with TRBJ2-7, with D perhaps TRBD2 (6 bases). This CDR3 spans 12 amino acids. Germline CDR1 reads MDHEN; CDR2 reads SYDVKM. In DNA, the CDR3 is TGTGCCAGCAGCAACCCTAGTGGGACTTCCTTAGTC. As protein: CASSNPSGTSLV.

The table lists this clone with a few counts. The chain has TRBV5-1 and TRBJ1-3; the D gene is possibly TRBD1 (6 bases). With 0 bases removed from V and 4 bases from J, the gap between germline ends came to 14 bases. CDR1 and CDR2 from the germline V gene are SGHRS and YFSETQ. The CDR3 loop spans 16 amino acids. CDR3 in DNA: TGCGCCAGCAGCTTGGCCCCGGCAGGGGCAGGAAACACCATATATTTT. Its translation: CASSLAPAGAGNTIYF.

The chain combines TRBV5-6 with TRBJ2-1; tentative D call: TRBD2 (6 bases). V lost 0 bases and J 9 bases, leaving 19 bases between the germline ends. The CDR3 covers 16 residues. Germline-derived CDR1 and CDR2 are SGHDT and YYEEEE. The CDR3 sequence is CASSLGSGAPVGEQFF. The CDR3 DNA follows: TGTGCCAGCAGCTTGGGGTCGGGAGCCCCCGTAGGTGAGCAGTTCTTC.

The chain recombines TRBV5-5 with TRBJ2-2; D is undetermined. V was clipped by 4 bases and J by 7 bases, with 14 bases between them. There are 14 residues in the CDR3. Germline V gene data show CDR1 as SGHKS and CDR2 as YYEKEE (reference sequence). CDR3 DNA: TGTGCCAGCAGCCCCCTGGTCGGCGGCGGGGAGCTGTTTTTT. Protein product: CASSPLVGGGELFF.

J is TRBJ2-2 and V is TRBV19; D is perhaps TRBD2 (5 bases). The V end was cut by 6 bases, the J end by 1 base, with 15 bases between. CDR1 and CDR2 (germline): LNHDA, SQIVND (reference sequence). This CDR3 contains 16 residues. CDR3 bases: TGTGCCAGTAGCCCTAACCCCGGGGTGAACACCGGGGAGCTGTTTTTT. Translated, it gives CASSPNPGVNTGELFF.

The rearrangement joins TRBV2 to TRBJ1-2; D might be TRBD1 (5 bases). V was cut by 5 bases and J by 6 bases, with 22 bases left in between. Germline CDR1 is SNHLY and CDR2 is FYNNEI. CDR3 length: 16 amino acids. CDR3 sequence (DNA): TGTGCCAGCAGTATTCCGGGACTACTCTCCCGGGATGGCTACACCTTC. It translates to CASSIPGLLSRDGYTF.

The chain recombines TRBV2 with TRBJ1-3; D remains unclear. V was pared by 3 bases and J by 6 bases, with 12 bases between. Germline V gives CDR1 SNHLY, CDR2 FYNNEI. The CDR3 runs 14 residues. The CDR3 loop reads CASSDADILNTIYF. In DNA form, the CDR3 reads TGTGCCAGCAGTGACGCTGATATTTTAAACACCATATATTTT.